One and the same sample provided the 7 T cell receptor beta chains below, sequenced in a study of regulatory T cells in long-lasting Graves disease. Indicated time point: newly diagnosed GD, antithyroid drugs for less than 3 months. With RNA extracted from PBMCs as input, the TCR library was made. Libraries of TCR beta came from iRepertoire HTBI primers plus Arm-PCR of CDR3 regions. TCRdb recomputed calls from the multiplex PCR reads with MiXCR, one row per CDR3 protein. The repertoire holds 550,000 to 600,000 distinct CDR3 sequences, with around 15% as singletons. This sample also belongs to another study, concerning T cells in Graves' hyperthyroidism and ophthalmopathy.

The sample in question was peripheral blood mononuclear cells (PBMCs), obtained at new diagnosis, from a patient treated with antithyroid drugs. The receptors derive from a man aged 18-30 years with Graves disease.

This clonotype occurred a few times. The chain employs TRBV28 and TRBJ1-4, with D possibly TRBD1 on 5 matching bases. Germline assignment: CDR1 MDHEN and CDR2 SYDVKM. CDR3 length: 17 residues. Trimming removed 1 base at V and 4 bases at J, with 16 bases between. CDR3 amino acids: CASSLSPLEGLNEKLFF. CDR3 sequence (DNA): TGTGCCAGCAGTTTATCCCCGTTGGAGGGACTTAATGAAAAACTGTTTTTT.

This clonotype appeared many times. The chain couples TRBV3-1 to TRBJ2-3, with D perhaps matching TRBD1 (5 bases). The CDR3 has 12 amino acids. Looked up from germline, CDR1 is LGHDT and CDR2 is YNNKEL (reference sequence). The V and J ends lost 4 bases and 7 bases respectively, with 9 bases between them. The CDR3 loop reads CASSPQENTQYF. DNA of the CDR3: TGTGCCAGCAGCCCACAGGAGAATACGCAGTATTTT.

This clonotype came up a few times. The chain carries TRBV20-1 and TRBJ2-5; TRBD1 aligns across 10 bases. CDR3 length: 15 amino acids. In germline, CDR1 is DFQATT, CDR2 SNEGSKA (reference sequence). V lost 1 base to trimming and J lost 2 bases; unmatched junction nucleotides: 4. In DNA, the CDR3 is TGCAGTGCTAGAGGGTGGACAGGGGGTCAAGAGACCCAGTACTTC. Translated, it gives CSARGWTGGQETQYF.

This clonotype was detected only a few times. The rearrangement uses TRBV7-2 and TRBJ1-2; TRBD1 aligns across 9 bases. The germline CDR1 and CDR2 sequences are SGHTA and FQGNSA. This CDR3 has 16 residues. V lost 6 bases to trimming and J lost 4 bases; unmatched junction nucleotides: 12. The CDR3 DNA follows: TGTGCCAGCAGACCGACCGGGACAGGGATAGGCTATGGCTACACCTTC. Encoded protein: CASRPTGTGIGYGYTF.

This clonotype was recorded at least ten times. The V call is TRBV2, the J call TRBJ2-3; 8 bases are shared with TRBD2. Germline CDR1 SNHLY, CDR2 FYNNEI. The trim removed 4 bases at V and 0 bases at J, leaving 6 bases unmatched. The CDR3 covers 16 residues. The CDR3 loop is CASSGASGRSTDTQYF. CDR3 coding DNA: TGTGCCAGCAGTGGAGCTAGCGGGCGTAGCACAGATACGCAGTATTTT. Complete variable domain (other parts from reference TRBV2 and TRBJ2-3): EPEVTQTPSHQVTQMGQEVILRCVPISNHLYFYWYRQILGQKVEFLVSFYNNEISEKSEIFDDQFSVERPDGSNFTLKIRSTKLEDSAMYFCASSGASGRSTDTQYFGPGTRLTVL.

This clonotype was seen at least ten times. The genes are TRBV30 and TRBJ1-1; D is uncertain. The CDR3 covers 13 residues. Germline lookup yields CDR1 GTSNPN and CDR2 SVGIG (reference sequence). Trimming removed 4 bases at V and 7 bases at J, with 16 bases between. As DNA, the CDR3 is TGTGCCTGGACGGGAGAGGGCGGACGTGAAGCTTTCTTT. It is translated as CAWTGEGGREAFF.

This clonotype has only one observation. CDR3 DNA sequence: TGTGCCAGCAGTGTCAGGGTTCCCGGCGAGCAGTACTTC. Protein: CASSVRVPGEQYF. The rearrangement uses TRBV6-2 or TRBV6-3 and TRBJ2-7; the D gene is possibly TRBD1 (5 bases). The CDR3 is 13 residues long. CDR1 MNHEY and CDR2 SVGEGT come from the germline V gene. V dropped 5 bases and J dropped 6 bases, with 14 bases sitting between them.